Each of the 20 T cell receptor beta chains below was sequenced from the same sample in a study of cytomegalovirus exposure and HLA in healthy donors. 60 Vbeta and 13 Jbeta primers were used in PCR. TCRdb keeps only in-frame clones here, not all; method: immunoSEQ multiplex PCR. The table lists about 97,000 clones, roughly 80% of them singletons, with roughly 9.3% in the top ten. Sequencing was performed on PBMCs. Receptors were obtained from a male donor in good health and CMV-seropositive.

This clone has a single count. This chain joins TRBV27 and TRBJ1-2; D not resolved. The CDR3 is 14 residues long. Looked up from germline, CDR1 is MNHEY and CDR2 is SMNVEV (reference sequence). V gave up 5 bases and J gave up 0 bases, with 10 bases separating them. The CDR3 DNA reads TGTGCCAGCAGTCCGGGTCTTACTAACTATGGCTACACCTTC. It translates to CASSPGLTNYGYTF.

The rearrangement links TRBV27 to TRBJ1-2; 7 bases are a match to TRBD1. Germline V gives CDR1 MNHEY, CDR2 SMNVEV (reference sequence). The CDR3 contains 14 residues. J lost 5 bases, V lost 5 bases, and 8 bases had no gene match. The CDR3 reads CASSPRQGGYGYTF. The DNA for the CDR3 is TGTGCCAGCAGTCCACGACAGGGTGGGTATGGCTACACCTTC.

The CDR3 loop reads CASSITSGRTGELFF. The CDR3 DNA sequence: TGTGCCAGTAGTATAACTAGCGGGAGGACCGGGGAGCTGTTTTTT. The V call is TRBV19, the J call TRBJ2-2; 12 bases line up with TRBD2. With 2 bases clipped from V and 5 bases from J, the junction kept 0 bases outside the gene matches. Germline CDR1 reads LNHDA; CDR2 reads SQIVND (reference sequence). The CDR3 is 15 residues long.

This clone has a handful of counts. J is TRBJ2-5 and V is TRBV5-1, with a weak D call TRBD1 (6 bases). Germline CDR1 SGHRS, CDR2 YFSETQ. Trimming cost V 4 bases and J 7 bases, with 20 bases left between them. The CDR3 is made up of 15 amino acids. The CDR3 DNA sequence: TGCGCCAGCAGCCGGGACCCGGGTCCCAGGGGGACCCAGTACTTC. Encoded protein: CASSRDPGPRGTQYF.

This clone showed up just once. This chain links TRBV28 with TRBJ2-7; perhaps TRBD1 as D (6 bases). The germline gives CDR1 MDHEN, CDR2 SYDVKM. This CDR3 is built from 14 residues. Trimming removed 3 bases from V and 1 base from J, with 10 bases in between. The CDR3 sequence: CASSFHGQSYEQYF. The DNA of the CDR3 is TGTGCCAGCAGTTTCCACGGACAGTCCTACGAGCAGTACTTC.

This clone was counted at least ten times. The CDR3 sequence is CASSYGLEGYF. As DNA, the CDR3 is TGTGCCAGCAGTTACGGGTTAGAGGGGTACTTC. V usage is TRBV6-6 and J usage is TRBJ2-7; D might be TRBD2 (5 bases). Germline CDR1 reads MNHNY; CDR2 reads SVGAGI (reference sequence). The ends were cut back, 2 bases at V and 12 bases at J, with 11 bases in the middle. The CDR3 covers 11 residues.

The chain employs TRBV10-3 and TRBJ2-1; possible D gene TRBD1, 5 bases. Germline V gene sequence: CDR1 ENHRY, CDR2 SYGVKD. Trimming shortened V by 0 bases and J by 3 bases, and 12 bases separated the two germline ends. The CDR3 has 16 residues. CDR3 protein: CAISESWAGHYNEQFF. CDR3 bases: TGTGCCATCAGTGAGTCTTGGGCAGGGCACTACAATGAGCAGTTCTTC.

This clone was seen a few times. This chain joins TRBV7-2 and TRBJ1-5, with 9 positions matching TRBD1. This CDR3 has 16 amino acids. Per germline, CDR1 SGHTA and CDR2 FQGNSA. With 3 bases clipped from V and 6 bases from J, the junction kept 9 bases outside the gene matches. In nucleotides, the CDR3 is TGTGCCAGCAGCTTCGGCCGGGACAGGGAGGGTCAGCCCCAGCATTTT. It specifies CASSFGRDREGQPQHF.

The genes are TRBV15 and TRBJ2-5, with TRBD2 matching over 10 bases. The CDR3 has 17 amino acids. From germline, CDR1 is LNHNV and CDR2 YYDKDF (reference sequence). The V segment lost 0 bases and the J segment 4 bases; nucleotides outside the gene matches: 8. The CDR3 region is CATSRDVVAGGRETQYF. The CDR3 DNA reads TGTGCCACCAGCAGAGACGTAGTAGCGGGAGGACGAGAGACCCAGTACTTC.

CDR3 loop: CASSLQNKGPGNTIYF. CDR3 nucleotides: TGTGCCAGCAGCTTGCAGAACAAGGGGCCTGGAAACACCATATATTTT. The chain links TRBV5-8 to TRBJ1-3; a possible D gene is TRBD1 (5 bases). V lost 1 base, J lost 2 bases, and 13 bases lay in between. CDR3 length equals 16 residues. Per the germline V gene, CDR1 is SGHTS and CDR2 is YDEGEE.

The chain uses TRBV28 and TRBJ2-5, with a weak D call TRBD2 (7 bases). Between the trimmed V and J ends, which lost 8 bases and 3 bases, there was a span of 19 bases. There are 15 residues in the CDR3. Germline V lookup: CDR1 MDHEN, CDR2 SYDVKM. The CDR3 DNA is TGTGCCAGCCCCAAGGGGGGGTCAGTCGAAGAGACCCAGTACTTC. This codes for CASPKGGSVEETQYF.

This clone was found many times. This chain uses TRBV4-3 with TRBJ1-5; no firm D call. This CDR3 spans 15 amino acids. Trimming took off 2 bases at V and 4 bases at J, with 12 bases between the two ends. Per the germline V gene, CDR1 is LGHNA and CDR2 is YSLEER. CDR3 sequence (DNA): TGCGCCAGCAGCCAACGCAACGGGGAAAATCAGCCCCAGCATTTT. Amino acids: CASSQRNGENQPQHF.

The V and J genes are TRBV14 and TRBJ2-3; 7 bases agree with TRBD2. Losses at the gene ends were 3 bases for V and 3 bases for J; bases not matched to a gene: 6. Germline assignment: CDR1 SGHDN and CDR2 FVKESK. This CDR3 region has 15 residues. CDR3 in amino acids: CASSQGGLRTDTQYF. The CDR3 nucleotides are TGTGCCAGCAGCCAGGGGGGGTTGAGAACAGATACGCAGTATTTT.

The chain links TRBV7-3 to TRBJ2-5, with 7 bases identical to TRBD2. Germline CDR1 is SGHTA and CDR2 is FQGTGA. Trimming removed 1 base from V and 5 bases from J; junction bases left unmatched: 13. The CDR3 consists of 17 residues. CDR3 loop: CASSLKGRAGEDETQYF. The CDR3 DNA follows: TGTGCCAGCAGCTTAAAGGGAAGGGCGGGAGAGGATGAGACCCAGTACTTC. Full variable domain (remainder filled in from reference TRBV7-3 and TRBJ2-5): GAGVSQTPSNKVTEKGKYVELRCDPISGHTALYWYRQSLGQGPEFLIYFQGTGAADDSGLPNDRFFAVRPEGSVSTLKIQRTERGDSAVYLCASSLKGRAGEDETQYFGPGTRLLVL.

This clone was found once. Other DNA sequences in this specimen translate into the identical CDR3. The chain carries TRBV28 and TRBJ1-2; D gene uncertain. V was clipped by 4 bases and J by 8 bases, with 8 bases between them. The CDR3 extends over 11 amino acids. Germline lookup yields CDR1 MDHEN and CDR2 SYDVKM. The CDR3 reads CASSSPRGYTF. The DNA for the CDR3 is TGTGCCAGCAGTTCCCCGAGGGGCTACACCTTC.

The chain is built from TRBV27 and TRBJ1-2; D gene ambiguous. The CDR3 length is 13 residues. Trimming shortened V by 6 bases and J by 4 bases, and 12 bases separated the two germline ends. Germline values: CDR1 MNHEY, CDR2 SMNVEV (reference sequence). CDR3: CASSWSPFYGYTF. As DNA, the CDR3 is TGTGCCAGCAGCTGGAGCCCCTTCTATGGCTACACCTTC.

The chain carries TRBV5-1 and TRBJ1-2, with 9 bases fitting TRBD1. The V segment lost 2 bases and the J segment 3 bases; nucleotides outside the gene matches: 5. The CDR3 runs 15 residues. The germline gives CDR1 SGHRS, CDR2 YFSETQ. CDR3 nucleotides: TGCGCCAGCAGCTTATCACAGGGGGCTGACTATGGCTACACCTTC. Translated: CASSLSQGADYGYTF. The full variable domain, completed using reference TRBV5-1 and TRBJ1-2, is KAGVTQTPRYLIKTRGQQVTLSCSPISGHRSVSWYQQTPGQGLQFLFEYFSETQRNKGNFPGRFSGRQFSNSRSEMNVSTLELGDSALYLCASSLSQGADYGYTFGSGTRLTVV.

The chain links TRBV5-1 to TRBJ2-1, with TRBD1 matching 7 bases. CDR1 and CDR2 (germline): SGHRS, YFSETQ. V dropped 0 bases and J dropped 7; count of bases not matched to a gene: 10. This CDR3 is 16 amino acids long. In nucleotides, the CDR3 is TGCGCCAGCAGCTTGGCCCGGACAGGTGCGATTAATGAGCAGTTCTTC. Its protein is CASSLARTGAINEQFF.

This clone occurred a few times. A junction boundary mismatches the germline segment, possibly from a read error. The V call is TRBV7-9, the J call TRBJ2-1, with 9 bases identical to TRBD1. From germline, CDR1 is SEHNR and CDR2 FQNEAQ (reference sequence). CDR3 length equals 16 residues. The CDR3 spells CSSSSTGGALNNEQFF. Written as DNA, the CDR3 is TGTTCCAGCAGCTCTACAGGGGGCGCGCTTAACAATGAGCAGTTCTTC.

The V and J genes are TRBV28 and TRBJ1-2; 9 positions agree with TRBD1. The germline gives CDR1 MDHEN, CDR2 SYDVKM. The CDR3 covers 14 residues. The V and J ends lost 4 bases and 4 bases, in that order; junction bases with no gene match: 4. CDR3 coding DNA: TGTGCCAGCAGTTACACAGGGGGCGCCTATGGCTACACCTTC. This sequence encodes CASSYTGGAYGYTF.